What follows are 4 T cell receptor beta chains derived from one specimen sequenced in a study of cytomegalovirus exposure and HLA in healthy donors. Use of 60 Vbeta and 13 Jbeta primers characterized the PCR. Here immunoSEQ multiplex PCR was the method, and the copy in TCRdb shows in-frame clones only, minus some. The data contain around 120,000 clones, 80% of them singletons. Sequencing was done on a sample of PBMCs. The receptors here all came from a man aged 50 to 60 in good health and CMV-seronegative.

This sequence joins TRBV19 and TRBJ1-1; 9 nucleotides line up with TRBD1. Germline V gene sequence: CDR1 LNHDA, CDR2 SQIVND (reference sequence). This CDR3 comprises 17 residues. V gave up 3 bases and J gave up 4 bases; unmatched junction bases: 12. The CDR3 nucleotides are TGTGCCAGTAGTATTGGAAGGGACAGGGAGGAAGGCACTGAAGCTTTCTTT. Translating it yields CASSIGRDREEGTEAFF.

The rearrangement joins TRBV6-1 to TRBJ2-7; 12 bases map to TRBD2. From germline, CDR1 is MNHNS and CDR2 SASEGT. Trimming took 7 bases from V and 3 from J; bases not matched to a gene: 7. CDR3 length: 15 amino acids. This CDR3 is CASTPGTSGHYEQYF. Written as DNA, the CDR3 is TGTGCCAGCACCCCCGGGACTAGCGGGCACTACGAGCAGTACTTC.

The V and J genes are TRBV15 and TRBJ2-7; TRBD1 aligns across 10 bases. There are 14 residues in the CDR3. Germline CDR1 is LNHNV and CDR2 is YYDKDF (reference sequence). V trimming: 5 bases; J trimming: 4 bases; junction bases outside the gene matches: 5. Here the CDR3 reads CATSPRTGGYEQYF. The CDR3 region has the DNA TGTGCCACCAGCCCCCGGACAGGGGGTTACGAGCAGTACTTC.

This rearrangement joins TRBV6-5 to TRBJ2-2; no definite D call. V was trimmed by 2 bases and J by 11 bases, leaving 9 bases between them. The germline CDR1 and CDR2 sequences are MNHEY and SVGAGI. This CDR3 has 12 amino acids. Written as DNA, the CDR3 is TGTGCCAGCAGTTACCGGGTTGGAGAGCTGTTTTTT. It translates to CASSYRVGELFF.